This T cell receptor beta chain appears in the sequencing data of a study of T cell responses to AZD1222 COVID-19 vaccine. Profiled with immunoSEQ multiplex PCR; TCRdb holds only in-frame clones, not every one. The sample has roughly 87,000 clones; almost 90% are singletons. V lost 5 bases and J 4 bases, leaving 23 bases between the germline ends. This CDR3 has 17 amino acids. CDR1 and CDR2 (germline): SEHNR, FQNEAQ (reference sequence). The receptor was isolated from an adult who received the AZD1222 COVID-19 vaccine. The chain recombines TRBV7-9 with TRBJ1-1; D not certain. The sequenced sample was peripheral blood, obtained 28 days after the second AZD1222 dose. The CDR3 is CASSPKEPLPRGTEAFF. Written as DNA, the CDR3 is TGTGCCAGCAGCCCCAAAGAACCTTTACCCCGGGGCACTGAAGCTTTCTTT.